The 26 T cell receptor beta chains given below trace back to one sample, sequenced in a study of blood T cell repertoires in COVID-19. Generated by immunoSEQ multiplex PCR, the TCRdb table keeps only in-frame clones and is missing some. The repertoire holds fewer than 250,000 clones, with 80% to 90% as singletons. The specimen was PBMCs or T cells enriched from blood (not recorded which). These receptors were obtained from a woman younger than 30 who had recovered from COVID-19.

The J gene is TRBJ2-7, the V gene TRBV5-1; a weak D match, TRBD1 (6 bases). Germline CDR1 and CDR2: SGHRS and YFSETQ. This CDR3 spans 15 amino acids. Trimming left V 3 bases short and J 4 bases short, with 17 bases between. CDR3 loop: CASSWMRQAIYEQYF. The CDR3 bases are TGCGCCAGCAGCTGGATGCGACAGGCTATTTACGAGCAGTACTTC.

This sequence joins TRBV5-1 and TRBJ1-1; a weak D match, TRBD1 (5 bases). The CDR3 consists of 16 residues. Germline V gene lookup returns CDR1 SGHRS and CDR2 YFSETQ. Trimming left V 4 bases short and J 4 bases short, with 20 bases between. CDR3 residues: CASSPEGSGRGTEAFF. CDR3 nucleotides: TGCGCCAGCAGCCCGGAGGGGTCGGGTAGAGGCACTGAAGCTTTCTTT.

This clone came up once. V usage is TRBV18 and J usage is TRBJ2-7, with 9 bases lining up with TRBD1. The CDR3 contains 15 residues. The germline CDR1 and CDR2 sequences are KGHSH and LQKENI. The J segment lost 5 bases and the V segment lost 4 bases, leaving 9 bases of the junction unmatched. The CDR3 region is CASSRGTGGWDEQYF. The CDR3, as DNA: TGTGCCAGCTCACGGGGCACAGGGGGCTGGGACGAGCAGTACTTC.

The CDR3 DNA reads TGTGCCACCAGTGATTTGGAGGGGGTGACCCAGTACTTC. It translates to CATSDLEGVTQYF. V is TRBV24-1 and J is TRBJ2-5; D is possibly TRBD1 (6 bases). The V gene lost 0 bases and the J gene lost 7 bases, with 8 bases spanning the gap. Germline V gene sequence: CDR1 KGHDR, CDR2 SFDVKD. This CDR3 comprises 13 residues.

About this clone: The same CDR3 is also encoded by other DNA sequences in this sample. This chain joins TRBV6-5 and TRBJ1-3; D remains unclear. The CDR3 runs 15 residues. Deletions cut 0 bases from V and 1 base from J, with 7 bases between. Germline V gives CDR1 MNHEY, CDR2 SVGAGI. The CDR3 reads CASSYSRVSGNTIYF. CDR3 nucleotides: TGTGCCAGCAGTTACTCGAGGGTATCTGGAAACACCATATATTTT.

V gene TRBV28 combines with J gene TRBJ2-5; 8 nucleotides line up with TRBD2. V trimming: 5 bases; J trimming: 4 bases; junction bases outside the gene matches: 6. Per the germline V gene, CDR1 is MDHEN and CDR2 is SYDVKM. The length of the CDR3 is 14 residues. Here the CDR3 reads CASSNSGGIETQYF. The CDR3 bases are TGTGCCAGCAGTAACAGCGGGGGAATAGAGACCCAGTACTTC.

The chain has TRBV6-2 or TRBV6-3 and TRBJ2-3; a possible D gene is TRBD1 (5 bases). Germline assignment: CDR1 MNHEY and CDR2 SVGEGT. The CDR3 extends over 14 amino acids. Deletions cut 5 bases from V and 4 bases from J, with 13 bases between. The CDR3 nucleotides read TGTGCCAGCAGTCCAGGGCCCGGTCCAGATACGCAGTATTTT. It codes for CASSPGPGPDTQYF.

This chain joins TRBV6-4 and TRBJ2-3; D possibly corresponds to TRBD1 (5 bases). V lost 0 bases and J 0 bases, leaving 7 bases between the germline ends. Germline V gene data show CDR1 as MRHNA and CDR2 as SNTAGT. The CDR3 spans 15 residues. In DNA, the CDR3 is TGTGCCAGCAGTGACTCAAAGGGGAGCACAGATACGCAGTATTTT. It yields the protein CASSDSKGSTDTQYF.

V is TRBV6-6 and J is TRBJ1-5, with 7 bases fitting TRBD1. V shed 2 bases, J shed 2 bases, and the junction held 6 bases outside the gene matches. The CDR3 runs to 16 residues. Germline V CDR1 and CDR2: MNHNY, SVGAGI (reference sequence). The CDR3 protein is CASSYQQGGGNQPQHF. Written as DNA, the CDR3 is TGTGCCAGCAGTTACCAGCAGGGGGGAGGCAATCAGCCCCAGCATTTT.

The chain is built from TRBV27 and TRBJ2-6; weak D call: TRBD2 (6 bases). This CDR3 region has 15 residues. CDR1 is MNHEY, CDR2 SMNVEV, per germline (reference sequence). The ends were cut back, 5 bases at V and 2 bases at J, with 10 bases in the middle. The CDR3 bases are TGTGCCAGCAGTCCCGGGACTCCTGGGGCCAACGTCCTGACTTTC. Its protein product is CASSPGTPGANVLTF.

The V and J genes are TRBV28 and TRBJ1-2, with 8 bases aligning to TRBD1. Trimming took 3 bases from V and 8 from J; bases not matched to a gene: 5. Germline lookup yields CDR1 MDHEN and CDR2 SYDVKM. The CDR3 is 13 residues long. The CDR3 DNA is TGTGCCAGCAGTTTCGGACAGGGCTGGGGCTACACCTTC. Translating it yields CASSFGQGWGYTF.

This chain joins TRBV28 and TRBJ2-3; 7 bases match TRBD1. Germline CDR1 MDHEN, CDR2 SYDVKM. The CDR3 covers 14 residues. V lost 2 bases, J lost 5 bases, and 4 bases stayed unmatched. The CDR3 DNA reads TGTGCCAGCAGTTTAGAGGGGGCAAGAGATACGCAGTATTTT. Its translation is CASSLEGARDTQYF.

V usage is TRBV30 and J usage is TRBJ1-6; 7 bases agree with TRBD1. This CDR3 has 14 amino acids. Germline loops: CDR1 GTSNPN, CDR2 SVGIG (reference sequence). V lost 7 bases and J lost 2; bases outside the gene matches: 5. The CDR3 DNA reads as TGTGCCTACCACAGGGGCGCCTATAATTCACCCCTCCACTTT. It yields the protein CAYHRGAYNSPLHF.

The J gene is TRBJ1-4, the V gene TRBV5-4, with TRBD1 identical over 9 bases. Germline V CDR1 and CDR2: SGHNT, YYREEE (reference sequence). The CDR3 totals 15 residues. Trimming at V came to 0 bases and at J to 6 bases, leaving 3 bases not matched to a gene. The CDR3 sequence: CASSLDRGPYEKLFF. The CDR3 region has the DNA TGTGCCAGCAGCTTGGACAGGGGGCCATATGAAAAACTGTTTTTT.

The chain joins TRBV12-3 or TRBV12-4 to TRBJ2-7; D is unresolved. V lost 1 base to trimming and J lost 6 bases, with 4 bases between them. The CDR3 covers 11 residues. Here the CDR3 DNA reads TGTGCCAGCAGTTTAGGAGGCGAGCAGTACTTC. This encodes CASSLGGEQYF.

As concerns this clone: Mismatch with germline at one junction end may stem from a read error. The rearrangement links TRBV30 to TRBJ2-1; D gene unclear. This CDR3 spans 12 amino acids. Looked up from germline, CDR1 is GTSNPN and CDR2 is SVGIG (reference sequence). The CDR3 region has the DNA TGTGCCTGGAGGCGCTCCAACAATGAGCAGTTCTTC. Its protein product is CAWRRSNNEQFF.

CDR3 amino acids: CASSLTGSMNTEAFF. The DNA for the CDR3 is TGTGCCAGCAGTTTGACAGGGTCCATGAACACTGAAGCTTTCTTT. The chain couples TRBV6-5 to TRBJ1-1; 7 nucleotides align to TRBD1. Looked up from germline, CDR1 is MNHEY and CDR2 is SVGAGI. V lost 4 bases, J lost 0 bases, and 5 bases stayed unmatched. The CDR3 covers 15 residues.

The rearrangement links TRBV15 to TRBJ2-3, with no clear D. This CDR3 contains 15 residues. V gave up 1 base and J gave up 5 bases, with 13 bases separating them. CDR1 is LNHNV, CDR2 YYDKDF, per germline (reference sequence). Here the CDR3 DNA reads TGTGCCACCAGCAGAGCCCGTCTCACGGGAGATACGCAGTATTTT. Translated, it gives CATSRARLTGDTQYF.

This clone was detected only a few times. The chain has TRBV20-1 and TRBJ2-7; TRBD1 aligns across 7 bases. V dropped 3 bases and J dropped 5; count of bases not matched to a gene: 10. The CDR3 is 14 amino acids. CDR1 is DFQATT and CDR2 is SNEGSKA in the germline V gene (reference sequence). CDR3 in amino acids: CSASSGTVNHEQYF. The CDR3 DNA reads as TGCAGTGCTAGTTCCGGGACAGTCAACCACGAGCAGTACTTC.

V and J are TRBV5-1 and TRBJ2-5, with D tentatively TRBD2 (5 bases). The CDR3 runs 13 residues. V was shortened by 0 bases and J by 4 bases, with 7 bases between the two germline ends. Germline V gene data show CDR1 as SGHRS and CDR2 as YFSETQ. DNA of the CDR3: TGCGCCAGCAGCTTGGGGCGGGCAGAGACCCAGTACTTC. Translation gives CASSLGRAETQYF.

The chain uses TRBV6-5 and TRBJ1-1, with D maybe TRBD1 (5 bases). Trimming removed 4 bases at V and 4 bases at J, with 13 bases between. This CDR3 is built from 14 residues. In germline, CDR1 is MNHEY, CDR2 SVGAGI. CDR3 sequence (DNA): TGTGCCAGCAGTTCTGGGGGGGGATTCACTGAAGCTTTCTTT. Amino acid sequence: CASSSGGGFTEAFF.

The genes are TRBV4-1 and TRBJ2-2; 7 bases fit TRBD2. The CDR3 runs 16 residues. V lost 0 bases and J lost 6; bases outside the gene matches: 7. Germline CDR1 is MGHRA and CDR2 is YSYEKL. Here the CDR3 DNA reads TGCGCCAGCAGCCAAGAAGAAAGGGGAGGGGCCGGGGAGCTGTTTTTT. Its protein product is CASSQEERGGAGELFF.

This sequence joins TRBV2 and TRBJ1-2, with 7 bases that match TRBD1. Germline V lookup: CDR1 SNHLY, CDR2 FYNNEI. This CDR3 has 14 residues. With 8 bases clipped from V and 3 bases from J, the junction kept 9 bases outside the gene matches. CDR3 in amino acids: CASVMGQFDYGYTF. The DNA for the CDR3 is TGTGCCAGCGTAATGGGACAGTTTGACTATGGCTACACCTTC. Variable domain in full (rest from reference TRBV2 and TRBJ1-2): EPEVTQTPSHQVTQMGQEVILRCVPISNHLYFYWYRQILGQKVEFLVSFYNNEISEKSEIFDDQFSVERPDGSNFTLKIRSTKLEDSAMYFCASVMGQFDYGYTFGSGTRLTVV.

CDR3 bases: TGTGCCAGCAGCGTACTCTCAGCGGCCACTGAAGCTTTCTTT. Translation: CASSVLSAATEAFF. V gene TRBV9 combines with J gene TRBJ1-1, with unresolved D. Germline CDR1 and CDR2: SGDLS and YYNGEE. The length of the CDR3 is 14 residues. Trimming removed 1 base at V and 4 bases at J, with 11 bases between.

This clone was counted a few times. The genes are TRBV7-6 and TRBJ2-7; maybe TRBD2 (6 bases). CDR3 length: 16 amino acids. V was cut by 5 bases and J by 4 bases, with 21 bases left in between. In germline, CDR1 is SGHVS, CDR2 FNYEAQ. The CDR3 reads CASSPGGGANSYEQYF. DNA of the CDR3: TGTGCCAGCAGCCCCGGTGGCGGGGCTAATTCATACGAGCAGTACTTC. Full variable domain (outside the CDR3, taken from reference TRBV7-6 and TRBJ2-7): GAGVSQSPRYKVTKRGQDVALRCDPISGHVSLYWYRQALGQGPEFLTYFNYEAQQDKSGLPNDRFSAERPEGSISTLTIQRTEQRDSAMYRCASSPGGGANSYEQYFGPGTRLTVT.

The CDR3 nucleotides are TGTGCCAGCAGCCCGGGGACAGCGTATGGAGATACGCAGTATTTT. Residues: CASSPGTAYGDTQYF. The V call is TRBV7-6, the J call TRBJ2-3; 7 bases line up with TRBD1. Germline lookup yields CDR1 SGHVS and CDR2 FNYEAQ. The CDR3 contains 15 residues. The trim removed 5 bases at V and 5 bases at J, leaving 10 bases unmatched.